Here is one T cell receptor beta chain with its context. Its antigen remains unidentified. One end of the junction fails to match germline, which may point to a read error. This entry comes from a study of blood T cells in healthy people across ages. Study results and caveats: Age showed a roughly linear inverse relationship with TCR beta diversity per million T cells. For the donors, CMV status was unknown and possibly confounded expanded clonotype changes.

The second PCR ran about 6 to 11 cycles with a sample-barcoded 5' primer and J-beta primers. TCRdb reprocessed the 5' RACE reads with MiXCR, giving one entry per CDR3 protein. This table has some 1,800,000 distinct CDR3 sequences, 30% to 40% appearing once. This CDR3 comprises 15 residues. Germline V gives CDR1 SGHTA, CDR2 FQGTGA. The chain carries TRBV7-3 and TRBJ2-1, with TRBD2 identical over 8 bases. The receptor comes from a human donor in good health. The source material was blood. CDR3 protein: CASSLMSGGYNEQCF. The CDR3 DNA sequence: TGTGCCAGCAGCTTAATGTCGGGGGGGTATAATGAGCAGTGCTTC.